A selection of T cell receptor beta chains follows, all from one sample in a study of cytomegalovirus exposure and HLA in healthy donors. The repertoire was sequenced with immunoSEQ multiplex PCR; TCRdb's copy has only in-frame clones and lacks some. The table lists under 200,000 clones, 68% of them singletons. Sequencing used PBMCs. The receptors were gathered from a man aged 45-65 years in good health and CMV-seronegative. Both conserved end residues are part of each CDR3. D genes are given only for firm matches. Part of the rows lack a size; the others show once, few, many or a class for expanded clones.

V gene	clone size	J gene	D gene	CDR3 DNA	CDR3 protein
TRBV7-9	.	TRBJ2-2	TRBD1	TGTGCCAGCAGCTTGTTGAGGGGGCAGACCGGGGAGCTGTTTTTT	CASSLLRGQTGELFF
TRBV19	once	TRBJ1-1	.	TGTGCCAGTAGTGACAGGAACACTGAAGCTTTCTTT	CASSDRNTEAFF
TRBV2	few	TRBJ2-1	.	TGTGCCAGCAGTGCAGCAGGGAGCAATGAGCAGTTCTTC	CASSAAGSNEQFF
TRBV7-9	.	TRBJ1-1	.	TGTGCCAGCAGCCAAACCCGGGGGAACACTGAAGCTTTCTTT	CASSQTRGNTEAFF
TRBV6-1	few	TRBJ1-5	.	TGTGCCAGCAGCGGAATGTATAGCGATCAGCCCCAGCATTTT	CASSGMYSDQPQHF
TRBV1	.	TRBJ1-1	.	TGCACCAGCAGCCAAGAAAGCGCAGGGGGCGAGTACACTGAAGCTTTCTTT	CTSSQESAGGEYTEAFF
TRBV6-6	.	TRBJ2-1	.	TGTGCCAGCAGTCCCTTAACAAACCCCTACAATGAGCAGTTCTTC	CASSPLTNPYNEQFF
TRBV2	few	TRBJ2-3	.	TGTGCCAGCAGGGGAGGAGGATCAACAGATACGCAGTATTTT	CASRGGGSTDTQYF
TRBV5-1	.	TRBJ1-1	TRBD1	TGCGCCAGCAGCTTGTCCGCGACAGGGCCACCTCAGAGTGAAGCTTTCTTT	CASSLSATGPPQSEAFF
TRBV15	.	TRBJ2-1	TRBD1	TGTGCCACCAGCAGGGGACAGGGGCGGAATGAGCAGTTCTTC	CATSRGQGRNEQFF
TRBV7-8	.	TRBJ2-3	TRBD1	TGTGCCAGCAGCTCACTTACAGGGGAAGTGGCAGATACGCAGTATTTT	CASSSLTGEVADTQYF
TRBV27	few	TRBJ1-4	TRBD1	TGTGCCAGCAGGCGGAGACAGGGCTTGGAAAAACTGTTTTTT	CASRRRQGLEKLFF
TRBV29-1	.	TRBJ1-2	.	TGCAGCGTTGTGGTATCGGGGACTGGGAACTATGGCTACACCTTC	CSVVVSGTGNYGYTF
TRBV7-2	.	TRBJ2-7	.	TGTGCCAGCAGCTTAACGGGGGACCGACCCTACGAGCAGTACTTC	CASSLTGDRPYEQYF
TRBV5-1	.	TRBJ2-1	.	TGCGCCAGCAGCTTCATGCAGGGAACAGGGATGGGCAATGAGCAGTTCTTC	CASSFMQGTGMGNEQFF
TRBV5-1	.	TRBJ2-1	TRBD2	TGCGCCAGCTCTACCGGGACTAGCGATAACAATGAGCAGTTCTTC	CASSTGTSDNNEQFF
TRBV7-3	.	TRBJ2-3	TRBD2	TGTGCCAGCAGCAGGAGCGGGGGGACAGATACGCAGTATTTT	CASSRSGGTDTQYF
TRBV7-9	.	TRBJ1-1	TRBD1	TGTGCCAGCAGCCCAGGGGGGACAGGGCGTACTGAAGCTTCCTTT	CASSPGGTGRTEASF
TRBV2	once	TRBJ2-7	TRBD2	TGTGCCAGCAGTGTCACCGGGACTAGCGGGGACGAGCAGTACTTC	CASSVTGTSGDEQYF
TRBV2	.	TRBJ2-2	.	TGTGCCAGCAGTGTGGGGGGAAAAAACACCGGGGAGCTGTTTTTT	CASSVGGKNTGELFF
TRBV2	once	TRBJ1-2	.	TGTGCCAGCAGTGAGGAGGGGAGCTACACCTTC	CASSEEGSYTF
TRBV5-4	.	TRBJ1-1	.	TGTGCCAGCAAAGCCATCCCGGCGGACACTGAAGCTTTCTTT	CASKAIPADTEAFF
TRBV7-2	.	TRBJ1-6	.	TGTGCCAGCAGCTTAAGCAGGGGTAATTCACCCCTCCACTTT	CASSLSRGNSPLHF
TRBV27	.	TRBJ2-7	TRBD1	TGTGCCAGCAGTTCGACAGGGGAAGAGCAGTACTTC	CASSSTGEEQYF
TRBV5-1	.	TRBJ1-1	.	TGCGCCAGCAGCTTGGGGTTGGTTCGCACATCGGGAAGAGACACTGAAGCTTTCTTT	CASSLGLVRTSGRDTEAFF
TRBV7-7	few	TRBJ1-4	TRBD1	TGTGCCAGCAGCTTAGGAAGGACAGGGACGGACGAAAAACTGTTTTTT	CASSLGRTGTDEKLFF
TRBV19	.	TRBJ1-1	.	TGTGCCAGTAGTCAAGGGGACACTGAAGCTTTCTTT	CASSQGDTEAFF
TRBV16	.	TRBJ2-5	TRBD2	TGTGCCAGCAGCCAATCGGGGCTAGCGGAAGAGACCCAGTACTTC	CASSQSGLAEETQYF
TRBV5-1	.	TRBJ1-2	TRBD1	TGCGCCAGCAGCTCCGGGACAGCCTATGGCTACACCTTC	CASSSGTAYGYTF
TRBV13	.	TRBJ2-3	TRBD2	TGTGCCAGCAGCGCGGGACTAGCGGGGCGCACAGATACGCAGTATTTT	CASSAGLAGRTDTQYF
TRBV21-1	.	TRBJ1-3	.	TGTGCCAGCAGCAAAGGGGACAGGTCGGGCACCATATATTTT	CASSKGDRSGTIYF
TRBV6-6	.	TRBJ2-7	.	TGTGCCAGCAGTTACAGCGTGACCTCCTACGAGCAGTACTTC	CASSYSVTSYEQYF
TRBV14	.	TRBJ1-2	TRBD1	TGTGCCAGCAGCCAAGTTTGGGACAGAGCCTACTACTTC	CASSQVWDRAYYF
TRBV29-1	.	TRBJ1-1	.	TGCAGCGTTGTCGGGCCGGGAGGGAACACTGAAGCTTTCTTT	CSVVGPGGNTEAFF
TRBV23-1	.	TRBJ1-1	.	TGCGCCACCCTCCGAGGCAGACTGAACACTGAAGCTTTCTTT	CATLRGRLNTEAFF